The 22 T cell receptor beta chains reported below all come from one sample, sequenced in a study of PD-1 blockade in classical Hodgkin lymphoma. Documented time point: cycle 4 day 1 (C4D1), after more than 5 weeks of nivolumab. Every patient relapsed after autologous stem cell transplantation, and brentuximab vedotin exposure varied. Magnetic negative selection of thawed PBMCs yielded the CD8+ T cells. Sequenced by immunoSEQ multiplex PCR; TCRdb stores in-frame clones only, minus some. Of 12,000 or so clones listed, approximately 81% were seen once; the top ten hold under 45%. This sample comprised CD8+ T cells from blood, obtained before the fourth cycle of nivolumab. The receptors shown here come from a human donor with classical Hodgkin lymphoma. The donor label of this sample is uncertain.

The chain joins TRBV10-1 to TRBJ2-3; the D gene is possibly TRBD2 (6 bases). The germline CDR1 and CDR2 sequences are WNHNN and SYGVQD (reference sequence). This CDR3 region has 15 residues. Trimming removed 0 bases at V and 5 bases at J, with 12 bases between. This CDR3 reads CASSESDPGRDTQYF. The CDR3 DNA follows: TGCGCCAGCAGTGAGTCGGACCCCGGGAGAGATACGCAGTATTTT.

CDR3 nucleotides: TGTGCCAGCAGTTTATTTCAGTTAGCGGGAGGCTACGAGCAGTACTTC. Translation: CASSLFQLAGGYEQYF. This chain uses TRBV28 with TRBJ2-7, with 10 bases that match TRBD2. The CDR3 is made up of 16 amino acids. V was clipped by 1 base and J by 3 bases; unmatched bases: 6. CDR1 is MDHEN and CDR2 is SYDVKM in the germline V gene.

CDR3 loop: CASSQDRFASYEAFF. CDR3 nucleotides: TGCGCCAGCAGCCAAGATAGGTTCGCCAGTTATGAAGCTTTCTTT. The chain combines TRBV4-1 with TRBJ1-1; D is unclear. Germline CDR1 and CDR2: MGHRA and YSYEKL. V lost 0 bases, J lost 7 bases, and 15 bases lay in between. CDR3 size: 15 residues.

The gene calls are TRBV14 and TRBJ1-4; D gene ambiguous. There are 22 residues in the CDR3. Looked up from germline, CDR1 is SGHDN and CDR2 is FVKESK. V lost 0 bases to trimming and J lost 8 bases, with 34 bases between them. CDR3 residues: CASSQEIYLAWQPWASEEKLFF. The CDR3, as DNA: TGTGCCAGCAGCCAAGAGATCTACCTCGCATGGCAACCCTGGGCTTCGGAGGAAAAACTGTTTTTT.

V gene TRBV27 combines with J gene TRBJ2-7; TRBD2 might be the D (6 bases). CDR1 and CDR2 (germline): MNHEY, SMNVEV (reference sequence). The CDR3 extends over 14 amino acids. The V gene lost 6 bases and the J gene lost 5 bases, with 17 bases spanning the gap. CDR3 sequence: CASRAGLAPHEQYF. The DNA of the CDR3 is TGTGCCAGCAGGGCGGGGCTCGCCCCCCACGAGCAGTACTTC.

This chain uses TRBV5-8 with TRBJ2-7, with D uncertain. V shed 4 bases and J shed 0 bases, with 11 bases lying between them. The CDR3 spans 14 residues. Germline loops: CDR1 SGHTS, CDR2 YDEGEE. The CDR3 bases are TGTGCCAGCAGCCCACGGTTATCCTCCTACGAGCAGTACTTC. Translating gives CASSPRLSSYEQYF.

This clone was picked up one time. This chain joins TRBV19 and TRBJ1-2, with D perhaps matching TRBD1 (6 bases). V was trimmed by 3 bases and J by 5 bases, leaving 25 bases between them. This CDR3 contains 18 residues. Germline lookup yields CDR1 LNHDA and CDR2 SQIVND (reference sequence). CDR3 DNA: TGTGCCAGTAGTATGGGACGAAGGTTGACAGGAGGAAGGTATGGCTACACCTTC. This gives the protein CASSMGRRLTGGRYGYTF.

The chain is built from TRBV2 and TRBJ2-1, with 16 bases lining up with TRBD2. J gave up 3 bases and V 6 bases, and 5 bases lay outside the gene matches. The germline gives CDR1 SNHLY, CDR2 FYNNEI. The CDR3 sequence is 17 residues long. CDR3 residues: CASRAGLAGGIYNEQFF. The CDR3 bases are TGTGCCAGCAGGGCGGGACTAGCGGGAGGGATCTACAATGAGCAGTTCTTC. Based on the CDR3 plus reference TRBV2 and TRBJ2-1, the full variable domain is EPEVTQTPSHQVTQMGQEVILRCVPISNHLYFYWYRQILGQKVEFLVSFYNNEISEKSEIFDDQFSVERPDGSNFTLKIRSTKLEDSAMYFCASRAGLAGGIYNEQFFGPGTRLTVL.

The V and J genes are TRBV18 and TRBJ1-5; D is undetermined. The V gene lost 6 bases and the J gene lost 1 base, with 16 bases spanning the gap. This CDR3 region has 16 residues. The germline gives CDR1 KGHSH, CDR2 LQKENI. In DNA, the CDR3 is TGTGCCAGCTCCCAAGAGAAGGGATTCAGCAATCAGCCCCAGCATTTT. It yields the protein CASSQEKGFSNQPQHF.

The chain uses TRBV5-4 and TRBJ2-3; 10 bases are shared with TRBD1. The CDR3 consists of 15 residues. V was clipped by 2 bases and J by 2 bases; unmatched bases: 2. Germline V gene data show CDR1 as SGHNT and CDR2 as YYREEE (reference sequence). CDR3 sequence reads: CASSLGTGVTDTQYF. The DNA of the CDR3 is TGTGCCAGCAGCTTAGGGACAGGGGTCACAGATACGCAGTATTTT.

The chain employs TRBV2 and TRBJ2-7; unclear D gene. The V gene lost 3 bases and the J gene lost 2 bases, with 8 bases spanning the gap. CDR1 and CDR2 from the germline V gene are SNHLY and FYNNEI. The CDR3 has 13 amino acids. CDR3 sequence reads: CASSDQHPYEQYF. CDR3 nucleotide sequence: TGTGCCAGCAGTGACCAGCACCCCTACGAGCAGTACTTC.

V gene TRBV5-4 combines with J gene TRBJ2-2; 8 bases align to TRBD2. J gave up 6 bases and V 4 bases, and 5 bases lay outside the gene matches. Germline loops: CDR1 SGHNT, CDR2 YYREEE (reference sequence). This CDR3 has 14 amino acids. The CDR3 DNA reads TGTGCCAGCAGCCCCAAACTAGCGGCCGGGGAGCTGTTTTTT. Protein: CASSPKLAAGELFF.

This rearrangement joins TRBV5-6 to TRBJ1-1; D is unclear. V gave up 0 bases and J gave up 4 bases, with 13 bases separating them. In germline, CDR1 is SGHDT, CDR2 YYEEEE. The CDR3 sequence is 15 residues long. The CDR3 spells CASSLGSSASTEAFF. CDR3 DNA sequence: TGTGCCAGCAGCTTGGGCTCTTCGGCGAGCACTGAAGCTTTCTTT.

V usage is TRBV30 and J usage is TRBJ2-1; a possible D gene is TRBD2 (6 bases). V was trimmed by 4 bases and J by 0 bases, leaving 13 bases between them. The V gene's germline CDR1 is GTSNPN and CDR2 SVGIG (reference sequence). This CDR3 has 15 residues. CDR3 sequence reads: CAWNAGRVSYNEQFF. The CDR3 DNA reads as TGTGCCTGGAATGCGGGACGGGTCTCCTACAATGAGCAGTTCTTC.

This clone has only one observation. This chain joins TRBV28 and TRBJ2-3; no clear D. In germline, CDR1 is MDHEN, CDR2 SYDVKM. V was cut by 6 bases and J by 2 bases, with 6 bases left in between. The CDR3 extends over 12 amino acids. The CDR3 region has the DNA TGTGCCAGCAGGACCTCCACAGATACGCAGTATTTT. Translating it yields CASRTSTDTQYF.

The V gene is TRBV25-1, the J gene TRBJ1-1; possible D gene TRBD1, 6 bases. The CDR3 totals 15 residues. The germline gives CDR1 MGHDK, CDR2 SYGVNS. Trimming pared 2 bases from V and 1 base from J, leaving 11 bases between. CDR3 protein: CASSEEQGGNTEAFF. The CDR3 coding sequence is TGTGCCAGCAGTGAAGAACAGGGTGGGAACACTGAAGCTTTCTTT.

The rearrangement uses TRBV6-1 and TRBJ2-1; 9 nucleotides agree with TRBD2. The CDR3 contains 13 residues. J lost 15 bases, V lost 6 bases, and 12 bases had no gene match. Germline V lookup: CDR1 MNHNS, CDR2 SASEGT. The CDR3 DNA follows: TGTGCCAGCAGCGACAAAATAGCGGGAGAACTGTTCTTC. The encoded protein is CASSDKIAGELFF.

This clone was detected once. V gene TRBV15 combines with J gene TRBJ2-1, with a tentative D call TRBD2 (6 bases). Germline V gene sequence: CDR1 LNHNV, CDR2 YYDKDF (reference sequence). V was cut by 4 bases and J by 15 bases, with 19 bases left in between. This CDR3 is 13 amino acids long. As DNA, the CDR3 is TGTGCCACCAGCAAAGATCTAGCGAGTCCTACGTTCTTC. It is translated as CATSKDLASPTFF.

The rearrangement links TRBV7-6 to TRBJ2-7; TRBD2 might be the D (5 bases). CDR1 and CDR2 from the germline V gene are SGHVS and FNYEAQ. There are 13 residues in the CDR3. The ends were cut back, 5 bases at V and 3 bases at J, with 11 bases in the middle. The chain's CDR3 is CASSPRGVYEQYF. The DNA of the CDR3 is TGTGCCAGCAGCCCACGGGGAGTCTACGAGCAGTACTTC.

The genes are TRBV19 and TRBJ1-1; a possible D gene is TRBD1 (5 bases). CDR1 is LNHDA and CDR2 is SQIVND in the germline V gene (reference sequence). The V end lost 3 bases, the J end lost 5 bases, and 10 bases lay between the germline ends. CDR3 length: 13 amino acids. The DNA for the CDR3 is TGTGCCAGTAGTATTCAGGGTTATACTGAAGCTTTCTTT. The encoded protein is CASSIQGYTEAFF.

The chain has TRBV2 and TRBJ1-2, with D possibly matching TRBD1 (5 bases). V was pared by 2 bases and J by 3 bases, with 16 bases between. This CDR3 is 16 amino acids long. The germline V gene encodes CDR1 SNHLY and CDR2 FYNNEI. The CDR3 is CASSEREGGGYYGYTF. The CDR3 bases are TGTGCCAGCAGTGAAAGGGAGGGCGGGGGTTACTATGGCTACACCTTC.

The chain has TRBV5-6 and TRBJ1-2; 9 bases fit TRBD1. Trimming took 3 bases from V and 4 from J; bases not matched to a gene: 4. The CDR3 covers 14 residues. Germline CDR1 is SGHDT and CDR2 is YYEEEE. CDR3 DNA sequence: TGTGCCAGCAGCTCCGGACAGGGGTCCTATGGCTACACCTTC. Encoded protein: CASSSGQGSYGYTF.